Ten or more counts support the clone carrying this T cell receptor (beta chain). The authors isolated at least 7 million PBMCs per sample. Together with a sample-barcoded 5' primer, a J-beta primer mix was included in a second PCR lasting about 7 to 11 cycles. CDR3-containing paired-end reads numbered at least 2.5 million in each sample. TCRdb fed the 5' RACE reads into MiXCR, producing one record per CDR3 protein. Among 800,000 or so distinct CDR3 sequences listed, around 25% were seen once. The record originates from a study of blood T cells in healthy people across ages. CDR3 length equals 15 residues. Germline lookup yields CDR1 SGHRS and CDR2 YFSETQ. Trimming removed 4 bases from V and 8 bases from J, with 18 bases in between. These same data were also listed under a study on T cells of mothers and their children. That work states: Nine systemically healthy Caucasian donors: three mothers, six children.

The rearrangement uses TRBV5-1 and TRBJ1-4, with D possibly matching TRBD1 (5 bases). The origin of this receptor is a boy aged 5-17 years in good health. Sample: blood. Here the CDR3 reads CASSEGAARVEKLFF. In DNA, the CDR3 is TGCGCCAGCAGCGAAGGGGCCGCGAGGGTGGAAAAACTGTTTTTT.